The clone carrying this T cell receptor (beta chain) was detected ten times or more. Antigen: not known. The sample belongs to a study of T cells in Graves' hyperthyroidism and ophthalmopathy. Study details: Peripheral blood was acquired at first diagnosis, ahead of any therapy whatsoever. Study conclusions and caveats: Blood also contained most expanded thyroid clonotypes above 0.001.

This CDR3 is built from 19 residues. Germline CDR1 SNHLY, CDR2 FYNNEI. V was pared by 7 bases and J by 6 bases, with 17 bases of the junction left unmatched. RNA transcripts gave rise to amplified TCR beta CDR3 regions. The HTBI primer set served for first-round RT-PCR of the TCR CDR3. TCRdb re-derived calls from the multiplex PCR reads in MiXCR, one entry per CDR3 protein. This sample carries approximately 530,000 distinct CDR3 sequences, just under 20% of them seen once, and the ten largest clones take approximately 50%. Inclusion characteristics of ophthalmopathy patients comprised a Clinical Activity Score of at least 3, a NOSPECS grade of at least 4, and duration under 3 months.

The specimen was blood. The source is a man in his forties with Graves' ophthalmopathy. V gene TRBV2 combines with J gene TRBJ2-1; TRBD2 agrees at 14 bases. The CDR3 spells CASKGLAGGRLPGGNEQFF. DNA of the CDR3: TGTGCCAGCAAAGGACTAGCGGGGGGAAGGCTACCGGGAGGCAATGAGCAGTTCTTC.